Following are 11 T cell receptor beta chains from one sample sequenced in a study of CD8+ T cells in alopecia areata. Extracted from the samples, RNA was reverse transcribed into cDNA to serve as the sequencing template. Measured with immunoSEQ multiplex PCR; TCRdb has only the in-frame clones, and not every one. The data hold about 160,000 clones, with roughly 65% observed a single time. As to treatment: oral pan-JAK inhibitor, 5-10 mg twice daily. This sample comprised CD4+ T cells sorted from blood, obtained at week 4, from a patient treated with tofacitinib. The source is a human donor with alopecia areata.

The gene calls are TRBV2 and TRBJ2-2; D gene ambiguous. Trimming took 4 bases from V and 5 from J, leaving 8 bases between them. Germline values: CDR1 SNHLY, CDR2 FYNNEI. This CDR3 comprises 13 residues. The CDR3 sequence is CASSVFSTGELFF. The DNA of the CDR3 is TGTGCCAGCAGTGTATTCAGTACCGGGGAGCTGTTTTTT.

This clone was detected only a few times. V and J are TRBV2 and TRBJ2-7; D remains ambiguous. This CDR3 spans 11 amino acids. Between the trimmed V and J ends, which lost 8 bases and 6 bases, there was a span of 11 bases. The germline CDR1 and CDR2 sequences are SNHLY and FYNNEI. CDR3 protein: CASLVLAEQYF. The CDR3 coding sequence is TGTGCCAGCCTGGTCTTAGCCGAGCAGTACTTC.

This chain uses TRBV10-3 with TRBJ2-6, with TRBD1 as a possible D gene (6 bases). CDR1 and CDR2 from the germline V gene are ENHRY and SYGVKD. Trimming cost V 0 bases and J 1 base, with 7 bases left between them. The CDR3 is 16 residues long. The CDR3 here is CAISESQGSGANVLTF. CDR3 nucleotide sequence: TGTGCCATCAGTGAGTCTCAGGGGTCTGGGGCCAACGTCCTGACTTTC.

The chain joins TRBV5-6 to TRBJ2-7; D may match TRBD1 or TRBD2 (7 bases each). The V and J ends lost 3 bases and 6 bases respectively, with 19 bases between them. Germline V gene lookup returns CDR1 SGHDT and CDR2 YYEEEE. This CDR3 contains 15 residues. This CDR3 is CASSWRTGEGSEQYF. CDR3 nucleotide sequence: TGTGCCAGCAGCTGGAGAACAGGGGAGGGCTCCGAGCAGTACTTC.

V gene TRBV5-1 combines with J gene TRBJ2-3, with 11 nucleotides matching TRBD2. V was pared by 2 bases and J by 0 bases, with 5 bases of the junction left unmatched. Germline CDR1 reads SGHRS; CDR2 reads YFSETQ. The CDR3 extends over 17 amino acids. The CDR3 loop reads CASSLLAGDPSTDTQYF. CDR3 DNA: TGCGCCAGCAGCTTACTAGCGGGGGACCCCAGCACAGATACGCAGTATTTT.

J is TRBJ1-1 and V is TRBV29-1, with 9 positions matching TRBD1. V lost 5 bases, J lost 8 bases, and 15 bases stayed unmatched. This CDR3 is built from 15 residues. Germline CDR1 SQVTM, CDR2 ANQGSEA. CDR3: CSVRPGQGLMKEAFF. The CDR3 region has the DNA TGCAGCGTTAGACCGGGACAGGGTCTGATGAAGGAAGCTTTCTTT.

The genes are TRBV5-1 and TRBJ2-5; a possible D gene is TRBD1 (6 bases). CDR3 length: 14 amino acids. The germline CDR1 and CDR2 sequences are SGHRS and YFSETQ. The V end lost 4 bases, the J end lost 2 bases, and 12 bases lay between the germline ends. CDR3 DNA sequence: TGCGCCAGCAGCCGGACAGCTCAACAAGAGACCCAGTACTTC. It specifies CASSRTAQQETQYF. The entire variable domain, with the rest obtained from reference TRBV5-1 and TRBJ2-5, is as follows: KAGVTQTPRYLIKTRGQQVTLSCSPISGHRSVSWYQQTPGQGLQFLFEYFSETQRNKGNFPGRFSGRQFSNSRSEMNVSTLELGDSALYLCASSRTAQQETQYFGPGTRLLVL.

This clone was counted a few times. CDR3 in amino acids: CATSRTGVAYEQYF. CDR3 nucleotides: TGTGCCACCAGCAGGACAGGGGTCGCCTACGAGCAGTACTTC. The chain joins TRBV15 to TRBJ2-7, with 8 bases matching TRBD1. Looked up from germline, CDR1 is LNHNV and CDR2 is YYDKDF (reference sequence). This CDR3 contains 14 residues. The ends lost 3 bases at V and 2 bases at J; junction bases unmatched: 3.

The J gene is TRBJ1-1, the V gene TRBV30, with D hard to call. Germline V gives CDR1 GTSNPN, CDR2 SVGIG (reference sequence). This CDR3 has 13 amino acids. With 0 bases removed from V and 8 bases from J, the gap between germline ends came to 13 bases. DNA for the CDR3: TGTGCCTGGAGTGTACGGTCGGTCGGCGAAGCTTTCTTT. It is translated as CAWSVRSVGEAFF.

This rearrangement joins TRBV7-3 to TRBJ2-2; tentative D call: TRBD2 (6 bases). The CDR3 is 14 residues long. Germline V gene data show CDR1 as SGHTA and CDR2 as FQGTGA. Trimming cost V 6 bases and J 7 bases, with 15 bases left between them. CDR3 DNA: TGTGCCAGCAGGACGGGGGAGACACGCGGGGAGCTGTTTTTT. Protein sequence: CASRTGETRGELFF.

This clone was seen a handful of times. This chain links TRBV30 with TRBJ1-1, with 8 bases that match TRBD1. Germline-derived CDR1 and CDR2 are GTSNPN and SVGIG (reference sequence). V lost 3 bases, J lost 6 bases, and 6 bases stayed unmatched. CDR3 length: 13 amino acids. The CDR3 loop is CAWRGNRGAEAFF. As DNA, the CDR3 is TGTGCCTGGAGGGGAAACAGGGGGGCTGAAGCTTTCTTT.